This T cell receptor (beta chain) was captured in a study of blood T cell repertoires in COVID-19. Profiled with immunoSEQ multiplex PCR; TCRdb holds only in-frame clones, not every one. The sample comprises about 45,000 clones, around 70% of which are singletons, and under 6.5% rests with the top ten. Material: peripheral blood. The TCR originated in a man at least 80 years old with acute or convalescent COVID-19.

CDR3: CASGLADRAYYGYTF. For the CDR3, the DNA is TGTGCTAGTGGTTTGGCTGACAGGGCGTACTATGGCTACACCTTC. The chain combines TRBV12-5 with TRBJ1-2, with 7 bases that match TRBD1. CDR1 LGHNT and CDR2 FRNRAP come from the germline V gene. V was pared by 1 base and J by 3 bases, with 5 bases of the junction left unmatched. There are 15 residues in the CDR3.